This TCR beta chain was captured by sequencing in a study of early T cells in non-severe SARS-CoV-2 infection. Individually, cDNA molecules had unique molecular identifiers attached to them. TCRdb called the 5' RACE reads again in MiXCR, with one record for every CDR3 protein. The profile shows 77,000 or so distinct CDR3 sequences, roughly 15% of them singletons. From germline, CDR1 is SQVTM and CDR2 ANQGSEA. The CDR3 covers 15 residues. Trimming took 1 base from V and 6 from J; bases not matched to a gene: 10. The table lists this clonotype with many counts. The chain is built from TRBV29-1 and TRBJ2-3; 7 nucleotides align to TRBD2. The starting material was whole blood, obtained at baseline. The clonotype was recovered from an adult who was a healthcare worker with PCR-confirmed SARS-CoV-2 infection or an uninfected control (not recorded which). The CDR3 is CSVEGVASGSDTQYF. The CDR3 nucleotides are TGCAGCGTTGAAGGGGTTGCTAGCGGTAGTGATACGCAGTATTTT.